The present T cell receptor (beta chain) was sequenced within a study of shared clonotypes between healthy human individuals. Sequenced by immunoSEQ multiplex PCR; TCRdb stores in-frame clones only, minus some. Here the sample spans about 1.5 million clones, 98% being singletons. The sequenced sample consisted of naive CD4+ T cells sorted from blood. Noted subset: CD45RA+ positively selected. This clonotype originated in a man between 25 and 39 years old in good health.

CDR3 amino acids: CASSLGSMENTIYF. DNA for the CDR3: TGCGCCAGCAGCTTGGGGAGTATGGAAAACACCATATATTTT. J is TRBJ1-3 and V is TRBV5-1; D unclear. The CDR3 spans 14 residues. Trimming took 0 bases from V and 6 from J, leaving 10 bases between them. The germline V gene encodes CDR1 SGHRS and CDR2 YFSETQ.